This note documents a single T cell receptor beta chain sequence. Germline CDR1 is KGHSH and CDR2 is LQKENI. The CDR3 contains 15 residues. The germline V and J ends were trimmed by 3 bases and 3 bases, with 13 bases remaining between them. TCRdb's table, derived via immunoSEQ multiplex PCR, lists solely in-frame clones and lacks some. The sample lists some 90,000 clones, around 83% occurring once. This entry is derived from a study of control samples from healthy donors and cancer patients. The sequence derives from a woman aged 45-65 years in good health. V is TRBV18 and J is TRBJ2-3, with D possibly matching TRBD2 (5 bases). Sample: blood. The CDR3 loop reads CASSPRRGYTDTQYF. DNA for the CDR3: TGTGCCAGCTCACCTCGCAGAGGGTATACAGATACGCAGTATTTT.